This TCR beta chain originates from a study of cytomegalovirus exposure and HLA in healthy donors. This clone appeared once. Its antigen is undetermined. CDR1 is SGHKS, CDR2 YYEKEE, per germline (reference sequence). CDR3 size: 16 residues. V gave up 2 bases and J gave up 0 bases; unmatched junction bases: 7. Overall study findings and caveats: According to the study, about 180 TCR beta chains were cytomegalovirus-associated. A later analysis found first-cohort TCR clusters tended to co-occur in the 120 or so validation repertoires.

The assay was immunoSEQ multiplex PCR, and TCRdb's table has in-frame clones only and misses some. The sample holds roughly 310,000 clones, roughly 86% seen once. The rearrangement uses TRBV5-5 and TRBJ2-7, with 8 bases lining up with TRBD1. Sample: PBMCs. The receptor was isolated from a young man in good health and CMV-seronegative. The CDR3: CASSFGRQGSSYEQYF. For the CDR3, the DNA is TGTGCCAGCAGCTTTGGTCGACAGGGGAGCTCCTACGAGCAGTACTTC.